This TCR beta chain stems from a study of blood T cell repertoires in COVID-19. On the study more broadly: Acute and convalescent COVID-19 specimens originated in the United States, Italy and Spain. From T cells, B-cell-depleted T cells, or PBMCs came the material, which was cDNA or gDNA.

In the authors' workflow: Amplifying reference gene primers gave estimates of nucleated cell counts. Sequencing used immunoSEQ multiplex PCR; TCRdb keeps in-frame clones, though not all of them. That table is the source of V, J and clone size, and D and trimming were worked out from the DNA. The data hold 41,000 or so clones, with 87% observed a single time. V shed 3 bases, J shed 5 bases, and the junction held 8 bases outside the gene matches. Germline CDR1 and CDR2: GTSNPN and SVGIG (reference sequence). The CDR3 has 14 residues. The rearrangement links TRBV30 to TRBJ1-1; 8 bases line up with TRBD1. Sequencing used peripheral blood. The sequence was obtained from a man aged 55-75 years with acute or convalescent COVID-19. CDR3 region: CAWSRQGRWTEAFF. The CDR3 bases are TGTGCCTGGAGCCGACAGGGGCGGTGGACTGAAGCTTTCTTT.